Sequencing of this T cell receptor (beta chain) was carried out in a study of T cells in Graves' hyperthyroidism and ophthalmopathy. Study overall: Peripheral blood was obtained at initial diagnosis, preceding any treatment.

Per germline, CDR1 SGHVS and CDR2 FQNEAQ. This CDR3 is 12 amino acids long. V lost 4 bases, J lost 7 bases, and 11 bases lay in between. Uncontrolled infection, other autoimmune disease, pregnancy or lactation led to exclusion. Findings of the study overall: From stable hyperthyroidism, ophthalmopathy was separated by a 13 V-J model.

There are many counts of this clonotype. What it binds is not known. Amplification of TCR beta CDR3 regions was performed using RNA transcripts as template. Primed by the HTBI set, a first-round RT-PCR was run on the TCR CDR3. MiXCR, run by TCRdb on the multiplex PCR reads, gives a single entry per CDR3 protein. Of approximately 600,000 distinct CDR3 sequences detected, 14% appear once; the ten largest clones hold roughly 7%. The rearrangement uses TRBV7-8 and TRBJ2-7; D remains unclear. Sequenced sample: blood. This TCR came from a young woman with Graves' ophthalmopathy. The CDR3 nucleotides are TGTGCCAGCAGCTACGCGAATACAGAGCAGTACTTC. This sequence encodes CASSYANTEQYF.